This entry lists 20 T cell receptor beta chains sequenced from one sample in a study of blood T cell repertoires in COVID-19. TCRdb's table, derived via immunoSEQ multiplex PCR, lists solely in-frame clones and lacks some. Here the sample spans under 150,000 clones, more than 70% being singletons. The sample comprised peripheral blood. These receptors were collected from a human donor in a cohort sampled during active COVID-19.

The rearrangement uses TRBV15 and TRBJ1-5, with D possibly TRBD1 on 5 matching bases. Germline V gene lookup returns CDR1 LNHNV and CDR2 YYDKDF (reference sequence). The CDR3 loop spans 14 amino acids. Trimming cost V 8 bases and J 3 bases, with 14 bases left between them. The CDR3 loop reads CATATDRLNQPQHF. The CDR3 region has the DNA TGTGCCACCGCCACCGACAGACTCAATCAGCCCCAGCATTTT.

J is TRBJ2-2 and V is TRBV19, with a tentative D call TRBD2 (6 bases). Trimming removed 6 bases from V and 3 bases from J, with 14 bases in between. CDR1 and CDR2 from the germline V gene are LNHDA and SQIVND (reference sequence). This CDR3 has 15 amino acids. CDR3 DNA sequence: TGTGCCAGTAGAGGGGATAGCGGATACACCGGGGAGCTGTTTTTT. Translation gives CASRGDSGYTGELFF.

The chain recombines TRBV15 with TRBJ1-4, with unresolved D. CDR1 is LNHNV and CDR2 is YYDKDF in the germline V gene (reference sequence). The CDR3 is made up of 12 amino acids. V lost 5 bases, J lost 7 bases, and 8 bases lay in between. The CDR3 nucleotides read TGTGCCACCAGCTCCCTAGTTGAAAAACTGTTTTTT. It specifies CATSSLVEKLFF.

The chain carries TRBV4-1 and TRBJ1-2; 7 nucleotides match TRBD1. The CDR3 runs to 16 residues. V trimming: 0 bases; J trimming: 6 bases; junction bases outside the gene matches: 10. Germline CDR1 and CDR2: MGHRA and YSYEKL. This CDR3 is CASSQDRPTGVDGYTF. CDR3 DNA: TGCGCCAGCAGCCAAGATCGACCCACAGGGGTAGATGGCTACACCTTC.

This clone appeared a single time. The chain links TRBV20-1 to TRBJ1-2; possibly TRBD1 for D (6 bases). This CDR3 is built from 14 residues. Germline V CDR1 and CDR2: DFQATT, SNEGSKA (reference sequence). Trimming left V 3 bases short and J 1 base short, with 12 bases between. The CDR3 sequence: CSASGQPDNYGYTF. The CDR3 DNA reads TGCAGTGCTAGTGGACAGCCCGATAACTATGGCTACACCTTC.

The rearrangement joins TRBV2 to TRBJ2-3, with 10 bases identical to TRBD2. CDR3 length: 16 amino acids. Trimming cost V 5 bases and J 2 bases; bases outside gene matches: 7. CDR1 and CDR2 (germline): SNHLY, FYNNEI. The CDR3 spells CASSLPLAGTTDTQYF. DNA of the CDR3: TGTGCCAGCAGTCTCCCACTAGCGGGGACCACAGATACGCAGTATTTT.

The chain uses TRBV6-5 and TRBJ1-2; TRBD1 agrees at 11 bases. After removal of 4 bases from V and 4 bases from J, the junction contained 5 bases not matched to a gene. CDR3 length equals 15 residues. Germline values: CDR1 MNHEY, CDR2 SVGAGI. The DNA for the CDR3 is TGTGCCAGCAGTTCCGGGACAGGGGGTTTCTATGGCTACACCTTC. Protein: CASSSGTGGFYGYTF.

The rearrangement links TRBV5-1 to TRBJ2-7; a weak D match, TRBD2 (8 bases). The CDR3 covers 15 residues. CDR1 SGHRS and CDR2 YFSETQ come from the germline V gene. Trimming stripped 6 bases from V and 2 bases from J, with 18 bases between. The CDR3 here is CASTRGGTDPYEQYF. The CDR3 DNA reads TGCGCCAGCACCCGGGGGGGGACAGACCCCTACGAGCAGTACTTC.

The chain recombines TRBV4-2 with TRBJ2-7, with a weak D call TRBD1 (5 bases). The length of the CDR3 is 13 residues. From germline, CDR1 is LGHNA and CDR2 YNFKEQ. Trimming removed 0 bases at V and 7 bases at J, with 10 bases between. The CDR3 nucleotides are TGTGCCAGCAGCCAAGAACAGGCGCGGGAGCAGTACTTC. Amino acid sequence: CASSQEQAREQYF.

V is TRBV9 and J is TRBJ2-3; weak D call: TRBD2 (7 bases). There are 16 residues in the CDR3. The V gene lost 0 bases and the J gene lost 0 bases, with 11 bases spanning the gap. The germline V gene has CDR1 SGDLS and CDR2 YYNGEE. DNA of the CDR3: TGTGCCAGCAGCGTAGCGGGGGGCCCTAGCACAGATACGCAGTATTTT. Residues: CASSVAGGPSTDTQYF.

Concerning this clone: Other nucleotide sequences from this sample produce the same CDR3. The chain carries TRBV5-1 and TRBJ2-7, with no clear D. This CDR3 has 14 amino acids. The V end was cut by 0 bases, the J end by 0 bases, with 7 bases between. Germline CDR1 is SGHRS and CDR2 is YFSETQ. CDR3 DNA sequence: TGCGCCAGCAGCTTGGGTGGTAGCTCCTACGAGCAGTACTTC. It encodes CASSLGGSSYEQYF.

This rearrangement joins TRBV30 to TRBJ2-4, with 7 positions matching TRBD2. The germline V gene encodes CDR1 GTSNPN and CDR2 SVGIG (reference sequence). The length of the CDR3 is 18 residues. The J segment lost 9 bases and the V segment lost 3 bases, leaving 23 bases of the junction unmatched. The CDR3, as DNA: TGTGCCTGGAGCGACCCGGGGGTAGCGGGCCCCTCAAGAGGCATTCAGTACTTC. Protein: CAWSDPGVAGPSRGIQYF. The full variable domain, rest sourced from reference TRBV30 and TRBJ2-4, is SQTIHQWPATLVQPVGSPLSLECTVEGTSNPNLYWYRQAAGRGLQLLFYSVGIGQISSEVPQNLSASRPQDRQFILSSKKLLLSDSGFYLCAWSDPGVAGPSRGIQYFGAGTRLSVL.

The V gene is TRBV7-9, the J gene TRBJ2-7; no clear D gene. Trimming left V 4 bases short and J 3 bases short, with 13 bases between. From germline, CDR1 is SEHNR and CDR2 FQNEAQ (reference sequence). This CDR3 spans 14 amino acids. The CDR3 DNA follows: TGTGCCAGCAGCTCCTATACCAACCTCTACGAGCAGTACTTC. Its protein product is CASSSYTNLYEQYF.

The rearrangement links TRBV27 to TRBJ2-3; TRBD2 agrees at 7 bases. CDR1 MNHEY and CDR2 SMNVEV come from the germline V gene (reference sequence). The CDR3 has 16 residues. The J segment lost 0 bases and the V segment lost 2 bases, leaving 5 bases of the junction unmatched. The CDR3 region is CASSLQLRGSTDTQYF. CDR3 coding DNA: TGTGCCAGCAGTTTACAGTTGCGGGGGAGCACAGATACGCAGTATTTT.

The CDR3 protein is CASSLGTGSPTYEQYF. The CDR3 DNA is TGCGCCAGCAGCTTGGGCACAGGCAGCCCGACCTACGAGCAGTACTTC. The genes are TRBV5-1 and TRBJ2-7, with D perhaps TRBD1 (5 bases). CDR1 SGHRS and CDR2 YFSETQ come from the germline V gene. This CDR3 has 16 residues. V lost 0 bases and J lost 2, with 15 bases in between.

The chain is built from TRBV6-1 and TRBJ2-2; D is perhaps TRBD2 (5 bases). The CDR3 is 16 residues long. V shed 2 bases and J shed 3 bases, with 13 bases lying between them. Germline CDR1 reads MNHNS; CDR2 reads SASEGT. The chain's CDR3 is CASSERGSFDTGELFF. The DNA for the CDR3 is TGTGCCAGCAGTGAAAGAGGGAGTTTTGACACCGGGGAGCTGTTTTTT.

V usage is TRBV27 and J usage is TRBJ2-7; TRBD2 agrees at 9 bases. There are 15 residues in the CDR3. Germline trimming cut 4 bases from V and 3 bases from J; bases unmatched to any gene: 7. Germline CDR1 MNHEY, CDR2 SMNVEV (reference sequence). The CDR3: CASSSLGSGSYEQYF. The DNA for the CDR3 is TGTGCCAGCAGTTCCTTGGGTAGCGGGAGCTACGAGCAGTACTTC.

The chain recombines TRBV12-3 or TRBV12-4 with TRBJ1-5; tentatively, D is TRBD1 (5 bases). The CDR3 has 12 amino acids. Trimming left V 6 bases short and J 15 bases short, with 18 bases between. The CDR3 DNA follows: TGTGCCAGCAGCCATCAATCGGGGGTCTGGCATTTT. Encoded protein: CASSHQSGVWHF.

This sequence joins TRBV10-1 and TRBJ2-7; 8 bases are a match to TRBD1. Germline trimming cut 5 bases from V and 6 bases from J; bases unmatched to any gene: 6. This CDR3 spans 13 amino acids. CDR1 and CDR2 (germline): WNHNN, SYGVQD (reference sequence). The DNA for the CDR3 is TGCGCCAGCAGTAAAAAGACAGGGGCCGAGCAGTACTTC. This gives the protein CASSKKTGAEQYF.

This chain uses TRBV11-2 with TRBJ1-3; no definite D call. V lost 1 base and J lost 7, with 11 bases in between. CDR1 and CDR2 (germline): SGHAT, FQNNGV. The CDR3 is 14 amino acids. The DNA for the CDR3 is TGTGCCAGCAGCTTAGTACCCACTCCGAACACCATATATTTT. Translating gives CASSLVPTPNTIYF.